This T cell receptor beta chain was sequenced for a study of blood T cells in healthy people across ages. CDR1 is SGHRS, CDR2 YFSETQ, per germline. The CDR3 loop spans 15 amino acids. V shed 4 bases, J shed 7 bases, and the junction held 13 bases outside the gene matches. Combining a sample-barcoded 5' primer with a J-beta primer mix, a second PCR ran for roughly 7 to 12 cycles. TCRdb itself ran the 5' RACE reads through MiXCR, one entry per CDR3 protein. This sample has 1.5 million to 2 million distinct CDR3 sequences, with roughly 30% found just once. The sequenced sample consisted of blood. J is TRBJ1-2 and V is TRBV5-1, with 7 bases aligning to TRBD1. The receptor comes from a woman aged 25 to 39 in good health. The CDR3 DNA reads as TGCGCCAGCAGCCCCAGGACAGGTGGATTCGGTGGCTACACCTTC. Protein: CASSPRTGGFGGYTF.